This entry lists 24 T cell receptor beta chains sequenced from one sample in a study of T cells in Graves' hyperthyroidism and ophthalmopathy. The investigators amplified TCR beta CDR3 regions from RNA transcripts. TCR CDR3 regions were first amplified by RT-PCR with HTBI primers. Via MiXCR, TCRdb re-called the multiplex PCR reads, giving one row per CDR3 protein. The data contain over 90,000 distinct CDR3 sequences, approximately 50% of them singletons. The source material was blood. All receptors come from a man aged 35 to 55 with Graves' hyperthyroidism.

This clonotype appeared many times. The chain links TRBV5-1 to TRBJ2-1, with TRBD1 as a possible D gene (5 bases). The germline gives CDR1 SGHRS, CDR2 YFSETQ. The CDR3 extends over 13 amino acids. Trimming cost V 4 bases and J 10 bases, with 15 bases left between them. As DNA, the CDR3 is TGCGCCAGCAGCCGTTACATGGGGCCAGAGCAGTTCTTC. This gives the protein CASSRYMGPEQFF. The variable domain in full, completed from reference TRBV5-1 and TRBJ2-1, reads KAGVTQTPRYLIKTRGQQVTLSCSPISGHRSVSWYQQTPGQGLQFLFEYFSETQRNKGNFPGRFSGRQFSNSRSEMNVSTLELGDSALYLCASSRYMGPEQFFGPGTRLTVL.

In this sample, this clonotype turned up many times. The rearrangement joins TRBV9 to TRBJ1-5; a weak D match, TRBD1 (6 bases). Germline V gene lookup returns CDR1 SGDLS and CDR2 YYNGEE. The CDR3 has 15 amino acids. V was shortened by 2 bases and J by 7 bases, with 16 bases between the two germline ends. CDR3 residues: CASSVRRGQGQPQHF. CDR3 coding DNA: TGTGCCAGCAGCGTGAGACGCGGGCAGGGGCAGCCCCAGCATTTT.

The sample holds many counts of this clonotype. The CDR3 sequence: CATATGLAGYTF. CDR3 nucleotides: TGTGCCACCGCGACAGGGTTGGCTGGCTACACCTTC. The rearrangement links TRBV28 to TRBJ1-2, with 7 nucleotides matching TRBD1. In germline, CDR1 is MDHEN, CDR2 SYDVKM. The V gene end was trimmed by 10 bases and the J gene end by 7 bases; junction bases not matched to a gene: 9. CDR3 size: 12 residues.

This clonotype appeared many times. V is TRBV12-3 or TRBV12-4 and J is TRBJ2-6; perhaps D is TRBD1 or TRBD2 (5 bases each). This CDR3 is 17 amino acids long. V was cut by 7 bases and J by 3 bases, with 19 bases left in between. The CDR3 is CASILDSPRGGANVLTF. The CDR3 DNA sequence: TGTGCCAGCATTCTTGACAGTCCTCGGGGTGGGGCCAACGTCCTGACTTTC.

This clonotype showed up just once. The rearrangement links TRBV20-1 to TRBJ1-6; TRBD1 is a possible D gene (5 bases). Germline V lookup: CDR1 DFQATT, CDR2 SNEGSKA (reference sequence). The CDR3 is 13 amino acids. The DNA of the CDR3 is TGCGGGGGTACGGACGGCAAGGGGTCACCCCTCCACTTT. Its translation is CGGTDGKGSPLHF.

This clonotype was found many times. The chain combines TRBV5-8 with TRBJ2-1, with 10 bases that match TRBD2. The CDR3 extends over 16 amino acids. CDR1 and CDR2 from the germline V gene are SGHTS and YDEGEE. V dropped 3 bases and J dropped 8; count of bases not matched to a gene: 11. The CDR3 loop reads CASSSLLLAGVDEQFF. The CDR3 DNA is TGTGCCAGCAGCTCCCTACTCCTAGCGGGGGTGGATGAGCAGTTCTTC.

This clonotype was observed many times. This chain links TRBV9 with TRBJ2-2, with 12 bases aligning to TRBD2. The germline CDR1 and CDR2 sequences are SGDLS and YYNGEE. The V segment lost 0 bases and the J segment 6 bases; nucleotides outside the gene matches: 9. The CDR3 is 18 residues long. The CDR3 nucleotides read TGTGCCAGCAGCGTAGGGCTAGCGGGAGGGCCTCTAGCCGGGGAGCTGTTTTTT. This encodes CASSVGLAGGPLAGELFF.

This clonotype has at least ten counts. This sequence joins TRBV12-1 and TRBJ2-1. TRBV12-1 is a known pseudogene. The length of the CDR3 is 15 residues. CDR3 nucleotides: TGTGCCAGCAGCCTCCAGCGGGAGCCTTACAATGAGCAGTTCTTC. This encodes CASSLQREPYNEQFF.

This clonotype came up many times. CDR3 DNA sequence: TGCAGTGCTAGAAGTGGAGGATGGAATGAGCAGTTCTTC. Amino acids: CSARSGGWNEQFF. The rearrangement joins TRBV20-1 to TRBJ2-1; tentative D call: TRBD2 (5 bases). Germline V gene data show CDR1 as DFQATT and CDR2 as SNEGSKA (reference sequence). Trimming took off 2 bases at V and 7 bases at J, with 12 bases between the two ends. The CDR3 length is 13 residues.

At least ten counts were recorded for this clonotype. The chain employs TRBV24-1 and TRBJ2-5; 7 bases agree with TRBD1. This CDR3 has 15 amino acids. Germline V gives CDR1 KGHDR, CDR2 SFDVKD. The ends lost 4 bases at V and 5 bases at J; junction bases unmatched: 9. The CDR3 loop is CATSDSTTGSETQYF. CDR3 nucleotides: TGTGCCACCAGTGACTCGACGACAGGGTCGGAGACCCAGTACTTC.

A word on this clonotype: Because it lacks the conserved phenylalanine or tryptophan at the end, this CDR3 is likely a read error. As DNA, the CDR3 is TGCAGTGCTAGAGACCACCGGGCCTTGAACACTGAAGCTTTCGTT. This gives the protein CSARDHRALNTEAFV. The chain uses TRBV20-1 and TRBJ1-1; D is unclear. CDR1 and CDR2 from the germline V gene are DFQATT and SNEGSKA (reference sequence). Trimming left V 0 bases short and J 0 bases short, with 11 bases between. CDR3 length: 15 amino acids.

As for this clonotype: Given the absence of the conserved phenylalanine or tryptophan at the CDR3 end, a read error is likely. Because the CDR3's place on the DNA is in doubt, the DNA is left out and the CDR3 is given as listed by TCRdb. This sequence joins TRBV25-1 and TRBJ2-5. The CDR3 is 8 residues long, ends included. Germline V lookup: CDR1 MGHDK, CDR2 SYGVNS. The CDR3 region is CASSELVG.

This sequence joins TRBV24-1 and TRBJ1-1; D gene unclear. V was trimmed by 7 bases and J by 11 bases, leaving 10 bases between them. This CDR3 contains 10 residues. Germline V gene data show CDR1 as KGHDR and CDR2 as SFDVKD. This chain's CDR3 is CATSPGEAFF. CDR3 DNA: TGTGCCACCAGCCCCGGTGAGGCTTTCTTT.

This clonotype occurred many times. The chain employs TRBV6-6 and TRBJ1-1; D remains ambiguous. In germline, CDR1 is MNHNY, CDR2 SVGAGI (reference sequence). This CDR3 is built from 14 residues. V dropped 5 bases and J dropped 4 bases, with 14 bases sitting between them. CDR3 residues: CASSTRGGSTEAFF. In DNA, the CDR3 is TGTGCCAGCAGTACCCGGGGAGGGAGCACTGAAGCTTTCTTT.

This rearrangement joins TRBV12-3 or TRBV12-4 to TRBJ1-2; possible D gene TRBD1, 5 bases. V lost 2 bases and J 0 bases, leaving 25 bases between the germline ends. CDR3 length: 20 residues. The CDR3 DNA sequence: TGTGCCAGCAGTTTATTTGCCCGGTTTGGAACAGGAAAAGCTAACTATGGCTACACCTTC. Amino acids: CASSLFARFGTGKANYGYTF.

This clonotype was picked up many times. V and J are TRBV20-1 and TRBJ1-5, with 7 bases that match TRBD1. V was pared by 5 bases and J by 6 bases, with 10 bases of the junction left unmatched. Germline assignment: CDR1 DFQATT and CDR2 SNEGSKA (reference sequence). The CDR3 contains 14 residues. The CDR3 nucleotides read TGCAGTGCTGGGGGAGGGGGCGCGGGTCAGCCCCAGCATTTT. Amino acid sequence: CSAGGGGAGQPQHF.

Here the CDR3 reads CASGIEPSGSPLHF. The CDR3 coding sequence is TGTGCCAGCGGGATAGAGCCTAGCGGTTCACCCCTCCACTTT. The chain uses TRBV2 and TRBJ1-6; D is unresolved. This CDR3 spans 14 amino acids. V lost 8 bases and J lost 9, with 17 bases in between. Germline V gene data show CDR1 as SNHLY and CDR2 as FYNNEI. The whole variable domain, filled in from reference TRBV2 and TRBJ1-6, reads EPEVTQTPSHQVTQMGQEVILRCVPISNHLYFYWYRQILGQKVEFLVSFYNNEISEKSEIFDDQFSVERPDGSNFTLKIRSTKLEDSAMYFCASGIEPSGSPLHFGNGTRLTVT.

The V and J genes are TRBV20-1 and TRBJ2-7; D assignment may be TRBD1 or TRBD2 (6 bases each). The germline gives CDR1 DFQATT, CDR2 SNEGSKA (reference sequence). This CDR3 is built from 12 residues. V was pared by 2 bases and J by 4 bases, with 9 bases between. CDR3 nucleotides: TGCAGTGCTAGACAGGGGACTTACGAGCAGTACTTC. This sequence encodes CSARQGTYEQYF.

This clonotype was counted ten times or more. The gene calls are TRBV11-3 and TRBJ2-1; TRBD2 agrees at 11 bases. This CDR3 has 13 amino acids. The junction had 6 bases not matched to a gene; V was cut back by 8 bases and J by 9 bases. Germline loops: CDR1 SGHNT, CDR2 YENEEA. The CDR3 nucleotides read TGTGCCAGCGGCGGGACTAGCGGACTTGAGCAGTTCTTC. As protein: CASGGTSGLEQFF.

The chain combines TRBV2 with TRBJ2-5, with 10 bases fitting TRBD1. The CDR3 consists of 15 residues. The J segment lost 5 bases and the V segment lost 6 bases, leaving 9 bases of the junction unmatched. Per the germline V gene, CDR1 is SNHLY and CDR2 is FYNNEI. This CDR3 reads CASSVRQGAGETQYF. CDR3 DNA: TGTGCCAGCAGCGTCCGACAGGGGGCGGGGGAGACCCAGTACTTC.

The CDR3 nucleotides read TGTGCCAGCAGAGCGATTACCTCTTTTCCCCTCCACTTT. Translation: CASRAITSFPLHF. The J gene is TRBJ1-6, the V gene TRBV7-9; D gene uncertain. With 6 bases removed from V and 13 bases from J, the gap between germline ends came to 16 bases. CDR1 is SEHNR and CDR2 is FQNEAQ in the germline V gene (reference sequence). CDR3 size: 13 residues.

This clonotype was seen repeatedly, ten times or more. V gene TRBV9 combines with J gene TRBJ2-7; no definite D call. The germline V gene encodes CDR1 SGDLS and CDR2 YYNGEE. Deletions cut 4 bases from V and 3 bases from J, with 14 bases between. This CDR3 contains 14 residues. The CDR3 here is CASSPRTVGYEQYF. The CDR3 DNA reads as TGTGCCAGCAGCCCGAGAACAGTCGGCTACGAGCAGTACTTC.

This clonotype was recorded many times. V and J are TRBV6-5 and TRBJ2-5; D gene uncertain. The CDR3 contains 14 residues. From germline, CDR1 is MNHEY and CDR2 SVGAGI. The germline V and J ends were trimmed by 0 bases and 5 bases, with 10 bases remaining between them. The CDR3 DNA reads TGTGCCAGCAGTTACTCGCTGGTCTCGGAGACCCAGTACTTC. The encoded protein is CASSYSLVSETQYF.

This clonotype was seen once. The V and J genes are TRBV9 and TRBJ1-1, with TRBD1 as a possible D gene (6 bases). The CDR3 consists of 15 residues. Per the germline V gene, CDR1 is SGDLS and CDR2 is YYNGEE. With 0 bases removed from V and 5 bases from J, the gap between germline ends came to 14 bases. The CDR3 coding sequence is TGTGCCAGCAGCGTAGATCGGGGGCTGAGAACTGAAGCTTTCTTT. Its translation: CASSVDRGLRTEAFF.